This T cell receptor (beta chain) was observed in a study of cytomegalovirus exposure and HLA in healthy donors. Though nominally healthy at sampling, donors likely had unrecorded immune exposures. PCR was performed using 60 Vbeta and 13 Jbeta primers. Data came from immunoSEQ multiplex PCR; TCRdb stores just in-frame clones and leaves some out. In the table there are 150,000 to 200,000 clones, approximately 80% of which are singletons. The V gene's germline CDR1 is SNHLY and CDR2 FYNNEI. This CDR3 is built from 15 residues. V shed 6 bases, J shed 7 bases, and the junction held 8 bases outside the gene matches.

The sequenced sample consisted of PBMCs. This TCR was sampled from a woman in her late teens or twenties in good health and CMV-seropositive. The rearrangement links TRBV2 to TRBJ1-4; 10 nucleotides align to TRBD1. The CDR3: CASRPRTGGSEKLFF. CDR3 nucleotides: TGTGCCAGCAGACCCCGGACAGGGGGTTCTGAAAAACTGTTTTTT.